This paragraph reports one TCR beta chain. What it recognizes is unknown. Sequencing used immunoSEQ multiplex PCR; TCRdb keeps in-frame clones, though not all of them. The profile shows tens of thousands of clones, less than 95% of them singletons. The sample is drawn from a study of cytomegalovirus exposure and HLA in healthy donors. Broader study findings: A classifier reportedly called cytomegalovirus status with high sensitivity and specificity. In vitro, three CMV-associated chains proved specific for CMV antigens. Cytomegalovirus-associated status was assigned to about 160 TCR beta chains.

This CDR3 has 15 amino acids. Trimming shortened V by 6 bases and J by 6 bases, and 15 bases separated the two germline ends. CDR1 is MDHEN and CDR2 is SYDVKM in the germline V gene. The chain employs TRBV28 and TRBJ1-6; maybe TRBD1 (6 bases). This clonotype was obtained from a woman between 18 and 30 years old in good health and CMV-seronegative. The sample was PBMCs. The CDR3 nucleotides are TGTGCCAGCAGGTGGACAGCTCGGTCTAATTCACCCCTCCACTTT. It is translated as CASRWTARSNSPLHF. The full variable domain, with the rest looked up from reference TRBV28 and TRBJ1-6, is DVKVTQSSRYLVKRTGEKVFLECVQDMDHENMFWYRQDPGLGLRLIYFSYDVKMKEKGDIPEGYSVSREKKERFSLILESASTNQTSMYLCASRWTARSNSPLHFGNGTRLTVT.